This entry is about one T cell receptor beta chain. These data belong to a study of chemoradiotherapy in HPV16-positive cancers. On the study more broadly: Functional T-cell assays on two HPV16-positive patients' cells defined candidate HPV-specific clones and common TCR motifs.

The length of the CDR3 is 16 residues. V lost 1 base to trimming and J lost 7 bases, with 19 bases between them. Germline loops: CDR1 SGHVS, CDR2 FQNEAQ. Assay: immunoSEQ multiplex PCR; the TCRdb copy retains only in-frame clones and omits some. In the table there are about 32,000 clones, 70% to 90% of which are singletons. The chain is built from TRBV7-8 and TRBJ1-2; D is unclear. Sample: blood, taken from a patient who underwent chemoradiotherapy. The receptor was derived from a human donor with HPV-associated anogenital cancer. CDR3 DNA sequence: TGTGCCAGCAGCTTAGAGGGTGCTGGAGTAAGACTTGGCTACACCTTC. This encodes CASSLEGAGVRLGYTF.